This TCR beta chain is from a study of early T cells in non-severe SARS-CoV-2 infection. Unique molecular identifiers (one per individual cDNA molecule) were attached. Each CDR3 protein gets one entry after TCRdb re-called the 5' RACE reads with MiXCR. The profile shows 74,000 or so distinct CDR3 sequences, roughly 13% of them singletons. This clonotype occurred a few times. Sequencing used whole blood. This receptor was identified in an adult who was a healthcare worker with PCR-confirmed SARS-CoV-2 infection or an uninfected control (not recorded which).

The CDR3 region is CASSSQGYEQYF. DNA of the CDR3: TGTGCCAGCAGCAGTCAGGGCTACGAGCAGTACTTC. This sequence joins TRBV7-9 and TRBJ2-7, with TRBD1 as a possible D gene (5 bases). CDR3 length: 12 residues. CDR1 SEHNR and CDR2 FQNEAQ come from the germline V gene (reference sequence). Trimming took 5 bases from V and 3 from J, leaving 8 bases between them.